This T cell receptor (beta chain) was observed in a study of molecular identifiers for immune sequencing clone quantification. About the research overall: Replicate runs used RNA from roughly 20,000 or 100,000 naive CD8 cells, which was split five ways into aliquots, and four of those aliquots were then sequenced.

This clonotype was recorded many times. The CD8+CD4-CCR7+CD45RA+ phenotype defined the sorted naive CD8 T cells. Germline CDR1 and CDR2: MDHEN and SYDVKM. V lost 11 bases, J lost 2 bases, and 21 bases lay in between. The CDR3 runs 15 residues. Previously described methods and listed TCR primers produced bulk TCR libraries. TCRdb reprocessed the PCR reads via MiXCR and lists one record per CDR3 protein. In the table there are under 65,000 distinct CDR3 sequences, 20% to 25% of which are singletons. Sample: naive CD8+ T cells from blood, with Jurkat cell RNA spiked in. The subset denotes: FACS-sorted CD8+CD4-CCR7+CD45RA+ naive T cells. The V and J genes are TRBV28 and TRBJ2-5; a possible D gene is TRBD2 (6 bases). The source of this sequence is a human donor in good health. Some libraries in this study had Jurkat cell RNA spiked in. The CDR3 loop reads CAVIDPGGVQETQYF. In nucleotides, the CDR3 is TGTGCCGTCATCGACCCCGGAGGGGTTCAAGAGACCCAGTACTTC. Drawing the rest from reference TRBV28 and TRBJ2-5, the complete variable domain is DVKVTQSSRYLVKRTGEKVFLECVQDMDHENMFWYRQDPGLGLRLIYFSYDVKMKEKGDIPEGYSVSREKKERFSLILESASTNQTSMYLCAVIDPGGVQETQYFGPGTRLLVL.